This section outlines one T cell receptor (beta chain) sequence together with its context. The antigen remains unidentified. During the collection period, no donor immune events like infections were recorded. J lost 3 bases, V lost 6 bases, and 8 bases had no gene match. CDR1 and CDR2 from the germline V gene are WSHSY and SAAADI. The CDR3 totals 15 residues. The sample is drawn from a study of identifying expanded T cells in peripheral blood. Findings and limits, study-wide: Over two and four weeks, about 15 and 19 clones changed, versus around 1.3 between replicates.

Only in-frame clones appear in the TCRdb table, and some are missing; sequencing was by immunoSEQ multiplex PCR. This sample has 100,000 or so clones, with approximately 88% found just once. The chain is built from TRBV10-2 and TRBJ1-5, with TRBD1 matching over 7 bases. The material sequenced was blood. The receptor comes from a person aged 18 to 75 in good health. Here the CDR3 reads CASRRNGQVNQPQHF. In DNA form, the CDR3 reads TGCGCCAGCAGAAGAAACGGACAGGTCAATCAGCCCCAGCATTTT.